Listed below are T cell receptor beta chains from one sample, sequenced in a study of T cells in Graves' hyperthyroidism and ophthalmopathy. TCRdb processed the multiplex PCR reads anew with MiXCR; each CDR3 protein has one entry. The table has about 640,000 distinct CDR3 sequences, less than 25% seen once. Material for sequencing was blood. These receptors originate from a man aged 25-45 years with Graves' ophthalmopathy. CDR3s include the opening cysteine and the closing phenylalanine or tryptophan. The D gene is left open where the match is weak. Only part of the rows carry a size: once, few, many, or a class if the clone is expanded.

>.|few|TRBV7-2|TRBJ2-7
TGTGCCAGCAGACCCCCGGCTAGCATTGGCGAGCAGTACTTC
CASRPPASIGEQYF
>TRBD1|few|TRBV30|TRBJ2-7
TGTGCCTGGAGTGTTCCGGACAGGGGGTACGAGCAGTACTTC
CAWSVPDRGYEQYF
>TRBD2|.|TRBV27|TRBJ2-7
TGTGCCAGCAGTTCAAGGGGACTAACCTACGAGCAGTACTTC
CASSSRGLTYEQYF
>.|.|TRBV4-2|TRBJ1-2
TGTGCCAGCAGCCAAGAAAGGCAGGCGAAGGCCTATGGCTACACCTTC
CASSQERQAKAYGYTF
>.|.|TRBV7-8|TRBJ2-7
TGTGCCAGCAGCTTAGAGGCCCGGAGCGAGCAGTACTTC
CASSLEARSEQYF
>.|.|TRBV29-1|TRBJ2-1
TGCAGCGTTGAGTACCAGAACTACAATGAGCAGTTCTTC
CSVEYQNYNEQFF
>TRBD1|few|TRBV7-7|TRBJ2-5
TGTGCTAGCAGCTTAGTAGGGGGCAAGACCCAGTACTTC
CASSLVGGKTQYF
>TRBD1|few|TRBV28|TRBJ2-7
TGTGCCAGCAGTTCCGCCGGGACAGGGGAAGAGGAGCAGTACTTC
CASSSAGTGEEEQYF
>.|few|TRBV6-1|TRBJ1-5
TGTGCCAGCGGGTATGGCAATCAGCCCCAGCATTTT
CASGYGNQPQHF
>.|many|TRBV29-1|TRBJ1-6
TGCAGCGCCGAGGAGCAGGAGGGATCACCCCTCCACTTT
CSAEEQEGSPLHF
>TRBD2|few|TRBV20-1|TRBJ2-3
TGCAGTGCTAGACCAACTAGCGGGAGACTCACAGATACGCAGTATTTT
CSARPTSGRLTDTQYF
>TRBD1|many|TRBV18|TRBJ1-2
TGTGCCAGCTCCCACGGGACAGTCCTTAACTATGGCTACACCTTC
CASSHGTVLNYGYTF
>TRBD2|few|TRBV14|TRBJ2-5
TGTGCCAGCAGCCAAGGATTACTAGCGCAGACCCAAGAGACCCAGTACTTC
CASSQGLLAQTQETQYF
>.|few|TRBV2|TRBJ1-1
TGTGCCAGCGGGAAGATGAACACTGAAGCTTTCTTT
CASGKMNTEAFF
>TRBD1|.|TRBV10-3|TRBJ2-7
TGTGCCATCAGAACCCGCGCCGAAAGGACAGGGGGGTCCTACGAGCAGTACTTC
CAIRTRAERTGGSYEQYF
>TRBD1|few|TRBV5-1|TRBJ1-3
TGCGCCAGCAGCTTGGGTGCCGGGACAGGGCCTGGAAACACCATATATTTT
CASSLGAGTGPGNTIYF
>.|many|TRBV11-2|TRBJ2-7
TGTGCCAGCAGCGTCCGGGACCTCAACTCCTACGAGCAGTACTTC
CASSVRDLNSYEQYF
>.|many|TRBV2|TRBJ2-5
TGTGCCAGCAGTGAAGGGATCTATGCGAAAGAGACCCAGTACTTC
CASSEGIYAKETQYF
>TRBD2|.|TRBV7-2|TRBJ2-7
TGTGCCAGCAGCATTATAGCGGGAGGACTCTACGAGCAGTACTTC
CASSIIAGGLYEQYF
>.|.|TRBV7-9|TRBJ2-7
TGTGCCAGCAGCAAACTAGAGTACGAGCAGTACTTC
CASSKLEYEQYF
>TRBD1|few|TRBV27|TRBJ1-1
TGTGCCAGCAGTTTATCGGACAGGGCTGAAGCTTTCTTT
CASSLSDRAEAFF
>.|.|TRBV5-4|TRBJ1-1
TGTGCCAGCAGCTTACAGGTAGGAAGCACTGAAGCTTTCTTT
CASSLQVGSTEAFF
>.|many|TRBV27|TRBJ2-7
TGTGCCAGCTCAAGAGGGCCTAGGGTCCGCCCTTACGAGCAGTACTTC
CASSRGPRVRPYEQYF
>.|many|TRBV27|TRBJ2-1
TGTGCCAGCAGTTTATCCGTCGTCGGGAGCGATGAGCAGTTCTTC
CASSLSVVGSDEQFF
>.|.|TRBV6-1|TRBJ2-7
TGTGCCAGCAAAGGGTCCCTACCTTACGAGCAGTACTTC
CASKGSLPYEQYF
>TRBD2|few|TRBV28|TRBJ2-7
TGTGCCAGCAGTATCCGGGGAGGGGACTACGAGCAGTACTTC
CASSIRGGDYEQYF
>.|many|TRBV11-2|TRBJ1-4
TGTGCCAGCAGCTTAGTGGGGCTTAATGAAAAACTGTTTTTT
CASSLVGLNEKLFF
>.|.|TRBV29-1|TRBJ1-2
TGCAGCGTTGAACAGGGGCGTATCTATGGCTACACCTTC
CSVEQGRIYGYTF
>TRBD1|many|TRBV20-1|TRBJ2-3
TGCAGTGCTAGGCGGACAGGGTTCGCAGATACGCAGTATTTT
CSARRTGFADTQYF
>.|few|TRBV2|TRBJ1-4
TGTGCCAGCACCCGAGGCGGGTATAATGAAAAACTGTTTTTT
CASTRGGYNEKLFF
>.|.|TRBV20-1|TRBJ1-4
TGCAGTGCTAGAGATACGAGGGTTTCTAATGAAAAACTGTTTTTT
CSARDTRVSNEKLFF
>.|many|TRBV27|TRBJ2-7
TGTGCCAGCAGTTCTCCACTCAACGACGGACCCTACGAGCAGTACTTC
CASSSPLNDGPYEQYF
>.|many|TRBV20-1|TRBJ2-7
TGCAGTGCTAGTGCACCTGCAGGGGCCTTTTACGAGCAGTACTTC
CSASAPAGAFYEQYF
>TRBD1|many|TRBV11-2|TRBJ2-7
TGTGCCAGCAGCTCCGCGGACAGGGGATCCTACGAGCAGTACTTC
CASSSADRGSYEQYF
>TRBD1|few|TRBV3-1|TRBJ1-2
TGTGCCAGCAGCCAGACGGGACAGGGCAATGGCTACACCTTC
CASSQTGQGNGYTF
>.|.|TRBV5-1|TRBJ2-2
TGCGCCAGCAGCTTGTGGGAAGCTCAATCCGGGGAGCTGTTTTTT
CASSLWEAQSGELFF
>TRBD1|.|TRBV6-2/TRBV6-3|TRBJ2-2
TGTGCCAGCAGCGCCGACAGGGTAGCCGCCGGGGAGCTGTTTTTT
CASSADRVAAGELFF
>TRBD1|.|TRBV4-1|TRBJ1-2
TGCGCCAGCAGCCAAGATCTTACAGGGGGTGATGGCTACACCTTC
CASSQDLTGGDGYTF
>.|.|TRBV28|TRBJ2-7
TGTGCCAGCAGCCGGCGGGCCCTCTCCTACGAGCAGTACTTC
CASSRRALSYEQYF
>.|.|TRBV4-3|TRBJ1-1
TGCGCCAGCAGCCAAGGGGTCATGAACACTGAAGCTTTCTTT
CASSQGVMNTEAFF
>TRBD2|.|TRBV5-6|TRBJ2-1
TGTGCCAGCAGCTTGGAGGCGGGAGTCACCTACAATGAGCAGTTCTTC
CASSLEAGVTYNEQFF
>.|.|TRBV27|TRBJ2-7
TGTGCCAGCAGTTTCCCACCCCTCTACGAGCAGTACTTC
CASSFPPLYEQYF
>.|few|TRBV12-3/TRBV12-4|TRBJ2-5
TGTGCCAGCAGCCAACCTAACAGGGAACAAGAGACCCAGTACTTC
CASSQPNREQETQYF
>TRBD2|.|TRBV24-1|TRBJ2-2
TGTGCCACCAGTGCGGCTAGCGGGAACCTAAACACCGGGGAGCTGTTTTTT
CATSAASGNLNTGELFF
>.|.|TRBV19|TRBJ2-6
TGTGCCAGTAGTTCCCGCAACGCAGGGCAGCTTTTCTCCTCTGGGGCCAACGTCCTGACTTTC
CASSSRNAGQLFSSGANVLTF
>TRBD2|few|TRBV5-1|TRBJ2-1
TGCGCCAGCAGCCGAGCGGGAGCCTACAATGAGCAGTTCTTC
CASSRAGAYNEQFF
>TRBD2|many|TRBV7-9|TRBJ2-1
TGTGCCAGCTCGGCTAGCGGGGTTTCCAACAATGAGCAGTTCTTC
CASSASGVSNNEQFF
>.|many|TRBV28|TRBJ1-2
TGTGCCAGCAGTTTATTTGCAGGGCCCCTTAACTATGGCTACACCTTC
CASSLFAGPLNYGYTF
>.|.|TRBV27|TRBJ2-1
TGTGCCGGCAGTCCGGGACGAGCGGGACATAACAATGAGCAGTTCTTC
CAGSPGRAGHNNEQFF
>.|.|TRBV24-1|TRBJ1-2
TGTGCCACCAGTGATTGGAGGAGGGACGGCTACACCTTC
CATSDWRRDGYTF
>.|many|TRBV7-2|TRBJ1-5
TGTGCCAGCAGCCTACAGGGTGTAAGCAATCAGCCCCAGCATTTT
CASSLQGVSNQPQHF